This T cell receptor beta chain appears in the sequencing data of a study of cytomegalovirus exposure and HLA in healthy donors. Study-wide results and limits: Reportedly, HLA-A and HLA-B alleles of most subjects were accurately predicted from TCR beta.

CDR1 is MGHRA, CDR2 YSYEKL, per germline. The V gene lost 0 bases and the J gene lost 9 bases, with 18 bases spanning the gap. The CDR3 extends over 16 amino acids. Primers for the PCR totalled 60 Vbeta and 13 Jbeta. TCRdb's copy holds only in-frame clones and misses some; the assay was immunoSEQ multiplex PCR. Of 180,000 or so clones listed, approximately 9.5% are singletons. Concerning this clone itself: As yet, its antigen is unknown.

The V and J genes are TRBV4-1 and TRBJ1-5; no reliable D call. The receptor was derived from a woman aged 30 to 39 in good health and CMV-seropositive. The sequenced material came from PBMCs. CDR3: CASSQDLRGGDWPQHF. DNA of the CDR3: TGCGCCAGCAGCCAAGATCTCCGGGGAGGTGATTGGCCCCAGCATTTT.